Sequencing of this T cell receptor (beta chain) was carried out in a study of blood T cell repertoires in COVID-19. For the study at large: The cDNA or gDNA used as material had been derived from T cells, B-cell-depleted T cells, or PBMCs.

This clone has only one observation. Trimming removed 4 bases from V and 4 bases from J; junction bases left unmatched: 7. The germline CDR1 and CDR2 sequences are SGHNT and YYREEE (reference sequence). The CDR3 totals 15 residues. As handled by the study authors: Quantification of nucleated cells was approximated via reference gene primer amplification. Some clones are missing from TCRdb's copy, which holds only in-frame ones; the method was immunoSEQ multiplex PCR. D and trimming were read from the DNA, whereas the V and J calls and clone size are those reported in that table. This sample has about 270,000 clones, with about nine tenths found just once.

The gene calls are TRBV5-4 and TRBJ2-2; TRBD1 matches at 7 bases. The receptor's source is a man aged 45-65 years with acute or convalescent COVID-19. Sequencing used peripheral blood. The CDR3 reads CASSLATGSTGELFF. DNA for the CDR3: TGTGCCAGCAGCCTCGCGACAGGGAGCACCGGGGAGCTGTTTTTT.